Sequencing of this TCR beta chain was carried out in a study of cytomegalovirus exposure and HLA in healthy donors. Study-wide results and caveats: Later analysis demonstrated an association between a missense DCLRE1C variant and TCR beta V- and J-gene trimming. A later analysis appeared to link common viral pathogens to several of the most significant clusters.

PCR involved 60 Vbeta and 13 Jbeta primers. The method was immunoSEQ multiplex PCR; TCRdb's version includes in-frame clones alone and lacks a portion of them. The sample consists of roughly 110,000 clones, almost 70% of them appearing once. Germline V gene data show CDR1 as MGHRA and CDR2 as YSYEKL. The CDR3 loop spans 17 amino acids. V gave up 0 bases and J gave up 2 bases; unmatched junction bases: 6. About this clone: Its antigen remains unknown.

The sequence was obtained from a man aged 25-45 years in good health and CMV-seropositive. The sequencing sample was made of PBMCs. The chain uses TRBV4-1 and TRBJ1-2, with 10 bases that match TRBD1. The CDR3 nucleotides are TGCGCCAGCAGCCAAGAAAGGAGGACAGGGGGGAACTATGGCTACACCTTC. As protein: CASSQERRTGGNYGYTF.